A single sample is the source of the 26 T cell receptor beta chains below, sequenced in a study of blood T cell repertoires in COVID-19. Assay used: immunoSEQ multiplex PCR; TCRdb lists only in-frame clones, some missing. The sample lists almost 70,000 clones, roughly three quarters seen once, with more than 40% in the top ten. The sample taken for sequencing was peripheral blood. All receptors derive from a human donor in a cohort sampled during active COVID-19.

This clone has only one observation. This chain links TRBV28 with TRBJ2-1, with TRBD2 matching 13 bases. CDR1 and CDR2 (germline): MDHEN, SYDVKM. V shed 6 bases and J 1 base; nucleotides not matched to a gene: 9. The CDR3 sequence is 18 residues long. Written as DNA, the CDR3 is TGTGCCAGCAGACCGACTAGCGGGGGGTTGGGTTCCTACAATGAGCAGTTCTTC. Its translation: CASRPTSGGLGSYNEQFF.

The chain has TRBV9 and TRBJ1-1, with D possibly matching TRBD1 (5 bases). The CDR3 extends over 17 amino acids. From germline, CDR1 is SGDLS and CDR2 YYNGEE. The V and J ends lost 0 bases and 0 bases respectively, with 15 bases between them. The CDR3 region is CASSVATGGGMNTEAFF. DNA of the CDR3: TGTGCCAGCAGCGTAGCTACGGGCGGGGGGATGAACACTGAAGCTTTCTTT.

In this sample, this clone turned up once. The gene calls are TRBV27 and TRBJ2-5; D remains ambiguous. This CDR3 spans 13 amino acids. From germline, CDR1 is MNHEY and CDR2 SMNVEV (reference sequence). V lost 3 bases and J lost 2, with 7 bases in between. The CDR3 loop is CASSLIGQETQYF. The CDR3 nucleotides are TGTGCCAGCAGTTTGATCGGTCAAGAGACCCAGTACTTC.

The chain carries TRBV5-1 and TRBJ2-2; D may be TRBD1 (5 bases). In germline, CDR1 is SGHRS, CDR2 YFSETQ. The V and J ends lost 1 base and 5 bases respectively, with 9 bases between them. The CDR3 is 14 residues long. CDR3 protein: CASSLLSGTGELFF. CDR3 nucleotides: TGCGCCAGCAGCTTGCTATCAGGGACCGGGGAGCTGTTTTTT.

The DNA for the CDR3 is TGTGCCAGCCTTCCTCCAGGGGGCCACGAGCAGTACTTC. It specifies CASLPPGGHEQYF. The chain has TRBV6-5 and TRBJ2-7; TRBD1 matches 8 bases. The CDR3 consists of 13 residues. J lost 5 bases, V lost 8 bases, and 8 bases had no gene match. Germline-derived CDR1 and CDR2 are MNHEY and SVGAGI.

The V call is TRBV3-1 (or the pseudogene TRBV3-2), the J call TRBJ2-5; D perhaps matches TRBD1 (6 bases). The germline V gene encodes CDR1 LGHDT and CDR2 YNNKEL (reference sequence). Trimming took off 1 base at V and 2 bases at J, with 8 bases between the two ends. This CDR3 region has 14 residues. The CDR3 spells CASSQVGGQETQYF. The CDR3 DNA reads as TGTGCCAGCAGCCAAGTAGGGGGTCAAGAGACCCAGTACTTC.

The V gene is TRBV18, the J gene TRBJ2-7; D is possibly TRBD1 (5 bases). Germline V gene sequence: CDR1 KGHSH, CDR2 LQKENI. CDR3 length: 15 residues. V lost 1 base and J lost 6, with 16 bases in between. The CDR3 DNA is TGTGCCAGCTCACCACGGAAAGGGGTAACTGCCGAGCAGTACTTC. The encoded protein is CASSPRKGVTAEQYF.

This clone occurred a few times. CDR3: CASSAPGTGSYEQYF. The CDR3 DNA is TGTGCCAGCAGTGCACCAGGGACAGGCTCCTACGAGCAGTACTTC. The rearrangement joins TRBV25-1 to TRBJ2-7, with TRBD1 matching 8 bases. Trimming cost V 4 bases and J 0 bases; bases outside gene matches: 5. The CDR3 has 15 amino acids. Germline V gene sequence: CDR1 MGHDK, CDR2 SYGVNS.

The rearrangement joins TRBV19 to TRBJ2-2, with 10 bases fitting TRBD2. The CDR3 sequence is 15 residues long. The J segment lost 7 bases and the V segment lost 5 bases, leaving 7 bases of the junction unmatched. CDR1 is LNHDA and CDR2 is SQIVND in the germline V gene (reference sequence). CDR3 DNA sequence: TGTGCCAGTAGTTATTCTAGCGGGAGCGTCGGGGAGCTGTTTTTT. This encodes CASSYSSGSVGELFF. The full variable domain, rest sourced from reference TRBV19 and TRBJ2-2, is DGGITQSPKYLFRKEGQNVTLSCEQNLNHDAMYWYRQDPGQGLRLIYYSQIVNDFQKGDIAEGYSVSREKKESFPLTVTSAQKNPTAFYLCASSYSSGSVGELFFGEGSRLTVL.

This rearrangement joins TRBV19 to TRBJ2-7; D is undetermined. Trimming removed 1 base at V and 0 bases at J, with 10 bases between. The CDR3 spans 15 residues. Germline lookup yields CDR1 LNHDA and CDR2 SQIVND (reference sequence). The CDR3 is CASSIVPGPSYEQYF. Here the CDR3 DNA reads TGTGCCAGTAGTATAGTCCCGGGTCCCTCCTACGAGCAGTACTTC.

The chain is built from TRBV19 and TRBJ1-1, with D tentatively TRBD1 (6 bases). In germline, CDR1 is LNHDA, CDR2 SQIVND (reference sequence). The CDR3 is 14 amino acids. The V end was cut by 3 bases, the J end by 5 bases, with 13 bases between. The CDR3 region is CASSIPRQGTEAFF. Written as DNA, the CDR3 is TGTGCCAGTAGTATTCCCAGGCAGGGGACTGAAGCTTTCTTT.

CDR3 bases: TGTGCCAGCAGCTTAGGTCTATTGCACGCTGAAGCTTTCTTT. Protein sequence: CASSLGLLHAEAFF. V gene TRBV7-6 combines with J gene TRBJ1-1, with no clear D. CDR1 is SGHVS and CDR2 is FNYEAQ in the germline V gene. The V and J ends lost 1 base and 6 bases respectively, with 12 bases between them. CDR3 size: 14 residues.

The V gene is TRBV6-5, the J gene TRBJ2-7, with D perhaps TRBD2 (6 bases). Trimming stripped 0 bases from V and 2 bases from J, with 11 bases between. Germline V CDR1 and CDR2: MNHEY, SVGAGI. This CDR3 comprises 15 residues. The CDR3 bases are TGTGCCAGCAGTTACTCCCGGGACTCCGCCTACGAGCAGTACTTC. Its protein is CASSYSRDSAYEQYF.

J is TRBJ2-5 and V is TRBV12-3 or TRBV12-4; D might be TRBD2 (5 bases). The CDR3 extends over 13 amino acids. Deletions cut 7 bases from V and 2 bases from J, with 11 bases between. CDR3 in DNA: TGTGCCAGCAACAAGGACTTACAAGAGACCCAGTACTTC. As protein: CASNKDLQETQYF.

The table lists this clone with a few counts. The rearrangement uses TRBV7-6 and TRBJ2-7; 7 bases match TRBD1. Germline CDR1 reads SGHVS; CDR2 reads FNYEAQ. V was clipped by 1 base and J by 0 bases; unmatched bases: 6. The CDR3 totals 16 residues. CDR3 sequence reads: CASSLGGGPSSYEQYF. The DNA for the CDR3 is TGTGCCAGCAGCTTAGGAGGGGGCCCCAGCTCCTACGAGCAGTACTTC.

DNA for the CDR3: TGCGCCAGCAGTGACAGTCCCAATCAGCCCCAGCATTTT. This codes for CASSDSPNQPQHF. The rearrangement uses TRBV10-1 and TRBJ1-5; D uncertain. Trimming cost V 3 bases and J 3 bases, with 6 bases left between them. CDR1 and CDR2 (germline): WNHNN, SYGVQD (reference sequence). The CDR3 runs 13 residues.

The J gene is TRBJ1-1, the V gene TRBV7-2, with TRBD1 matching 7 bases. Germline CDR1 reads SGHTA; CDR2 reads FQGNSA. The J segment lost 6 bases and the V segment lost 2 bases, leaving 12 bases of the junction unmatched. This CDR3 spans 16 amino acids. The CDR3 DNA is TGTGCCAGCAGCTTATCCCCCCAGGGGGTGGCGTCTGAAGCTTTCTTT. As protein: CASSLSPQGVASEAFF.

The chain is built from TRBV4-2 and TRBJ2-7; a possible D gene is TRBD2 (5 bases). The CDR3 length is 13 residues. The germline V gene encodes CDR1 LGHNA and CDR2 YNFKEQ. Between the trimmed V and J ends, which lost 4 bases and 9 bases, there was a span of 16 bases. CDR3 in amino acids: CASSPSGITVQYF. The CDR3 coding sequence is TGTGCCAGCAGCCCCTCGGGAATCACTGTGCAGTACTTC.

V and J are TRBV15 and TRBJ2-1, with D possibly TRBD1 on 5 matching bases. Germline V gene data show CDR1 as LNHNV and CDR2 as YYDKDF (reference sequence). Trimming pared 1 base from V and 3 bases from J, leaving 13 bases between. This CDR3 region has 16 residues. CDR3 region: CATSRGEGAFYNEQFF. For the CDR3, the DNA is TGTGCCACCAGCAGAGGGGAAGGGGCCTTCTACAATGAGCAGTTCTTC.

V usage is TRBV18 and J usage is TRBJ1-1, with unresolved D. The CDR3 runs to 14 residues. With 0 bases removed from V and 0 bases from J, the gap between germline ends came to 5 bases. Germline loops: CDR1 KGHSH, CDR2 LQKENI. This chain's CDR3 is CASSPPGVNTEAFF. For the CDR3, the DNA is TGTGCCAGCTCACCACCGGGCGTGAACACTGAAGCTTTCTTT. The whole variable domain, remainder taken from reference TRBV18 and TRBJ1-1, is NAGVMQNPRHLVRRRGQEARLRCSPMKGHSHVYWYRQLPEEGLKFMVYLQKENIIDESGMPKERFSAEFPKEGPSILRIQQVVRGDSAAYFCASSPPGVNTEAFFGQGTRLTVV.

The V and J genes are TRBV30 and TRBJ2-7, with D possibly matching TRBD1 (7 bases). The CDR3 has 13 residues. Germline CDR1 reads GTSNPN; CDR2 reads SVGIG (reference sequence). With 0 bases removed from V and 7 bases from J, the gap between germline ends came to 13 bases. The CDR3 sequence: CAWSVYRGGEQYF. The CDR3 bases are TGTGCCTGGAGTGTTTACAGGGGAGGAGAGCAGTACTTC.

The chain joins TRBV10-3 to TRBJ2-7, with 8 bases aligning to TRBD1. Germline assignment: CDR1 ENHRY and CDR2 SYGVKD. The V gene end was trimmed by 3 bases and the J gene end by 4 bases; junction bases not matched to a gene: 5. The CDR3 is made up of 14 amino acids. In DNA, the CDR3 is TGTGCCATCAGTGATAGTCAGGGGGCGTACGAGCAGTACTTC. It encodes CAISDSQGAYEQYF.

The genes are TRBV10-2 and TRBJ2-3; 12 positions match TRBD1. V dropped 1 base and J dropped 6; count of bases not matched to a gene: 5. Germline CDR1 reads WSHSY; CDR2 reads SAAADI. The CDR3 contains 16 residues. The CDR3 loop reads CASSEWGQGASDTQYF. Here the CDR3 DNA reads TGCGCCAGCAGTGAGTGGGGACAGGGGGCTTCGGATACGCAGTATTTT.

This sequence joins TRBV7-2 and TRBJ2-3, with D tentatively TRBD1 (6 bases). CDR3 length: 15 residues. Germline CDR1 reads SGHTA; CDR2 reads FQGNSA. V was shortened by 7 bases and J by 4 bases, with 18 bases between the two germline ends. CDR3 loop: CASNEWAQGADTQYF. The DNA for the CDR3 is TGTGCCAGCAATGAGTGGGCACAGGGCGCAGATACGCAGTATTTT.

To note about this clone: In the same sample, other DNA sequences code for this CDR3. This rearrangement joins TRBV28 to TRBJ1-6; 9 nucleotides match TRBD1. Germline lookup yields CDR1 MDHEN and CDR2 SYDVKM. The CDR3 has 15 residues. V trimming: 2 bases; J trimming: 8 bases; junction bases outside the gene matches: 4. The CDR3 nucleotides are TGTGCCAGCAGTTTAAACAGGGGGCGGGATTCACCCCTCCACTTT. This gives the protein CASSLNRGRDSPLHF.

The V and J genes are TRBV6-1 and TRBJ2-7; TRBD1 matches at 8 bases. CDR1 and CDR2 from the germline V gene are MNHNS and SASEGT. This CDR3 has 16 residues. J lost 11 bases, V lost 2 bases, and 17 bases had no gene match. CDR3 sequence (DNA): TGTGCCAGCAGTGAATTTACCGGGACAGGTTCGTCCCTAGAGTACTTC. It yields the protein CASSEFTGTGSSLEYF.